The entry that follows covers one T cell receptor beta chain sequence. Looked up from germline, CDR1 is SGHTA and CDR2 is FQGNSA. V dropped 1 base and J dropped 5; count of bases not matched to a gene: 15. The CDR3 covers 19 residues. This entry belongs to a study of blood T cell repertoires in COVID-19. Study background: The samples span acute and convalescent COVID-19 from the United States, Italy and Spain. PBMCs, B-cell-depleted T cells, or T cells provided the cDNA or gDNA that made up the material.

Per the study methods: The authors estimated nucleated cell counts from reference gene primer amplification. Measured with immunoSEQ multiplex PCR; TCRdb has only the in-frame clones, and not every one. The V and J calls and clone size are taken from that table; D and trimming were inferred from the DNA. The sample carries about 110,000 clones, 75% to 80% recorded once. This receptor was obtained from a woman older than 75 with active or convalescent COVID-19. The chain links TRBV7-2 to TRBJ2-2; TRBD1 agrees at 8 bases. Sequencing used peripheral blood. CDR3 in DNA: TGTGCCAGCAGCTTAGGTGGTGGACAGGGACCTCTCGGGACCGGGGAGCTGTTTTTT. Encoded protein: CASSLGGGQGPLGTGELFF.